The 31 T cell receptor beta chains in this list originate from one sample, sequenced in a study of T cells after yellow fever vaccination. One entry per CDR3 protein, called by TCRdb with MiXCR from the 5' RACE reads. This sample carries hundreds of thousands of distinct CDR3 sequences, around a sixth of them seen once, and the ten largest clones take 15% to 20%. This specimen was PBMCs, taken before the yellow fever booster vaccination. The receptor set was obtained from a man younger than 35 who received the YFV17D yellow fever vaccine.

This chain uses TRBV24-1 with TRBJ1-2; 8 nucleotides match TRBD1. V shed 4 bases, J shed 4 bases, and the junction held 1 base outside the gene matches. This CDR3 region has 13 residues. Germline CDR1 reads KGHDR; CDR2 reads SFDVKD. The CDR3 DNA sequence: TGTGCCACCAGTGAGCAGGGGGCCTATGGCTACACCTTC. Translating it yields CATSEQGAYGYTF.

The V and J genes are TRBV20-1 and TRBJ2-7; unclear D gene. Germline V gene data show CDR1 as DFQATT and CDR2 as SNEGSKA (reference sequence). The germline V and J ends were trimmed by 4 bases and 2 bases, with 12 bases remaining between them. The CDR3 contains 13 residues. The chain's CDR3 is CSAKWLDTYEQYV. The DNA for the CDR3 is TGCAGTGCTAAATGGTTAGACACCTACGAGCAGTACGTC.

Comment on this clonotype: Sequence at one end of the junction differs from germline and may be a read error. The chain couples TRBV6-2 or TRBV6-3 to TRBJ2-2; tentative D call: TRBD1 (5 bases). In germline, CDR1 is MNHEY, CDR2 SVGEGT. The CDR3 runs 15 residues. The CDR3 sequence: CASSSATAKTGELFF. In DNA form, the CDR3 reads TGTGCCAGCAGTTCCGCGACAGCGAAGACCGGGGAGCTGTTTTTT.

This clonotype has more than one count but fewer than ten. CDR3 sequence (DNA): TGCAGTGCTATGCCGACAGGGCTTACGTCGTTTGGCTACACCTTC. Amino acids: CSAMPTGLTSFGYTF. The rearrangement joins TRBV20-1 to TRBJ1-2, with 7 bases fitting TRBD1. The CDR3 sequence is 15 residues long. V was clipped by 4 bases and J by 7 bases; unmatched bases: 15. Germline CDR1 DFQATT, CDR2 SNEGSKA (reference sequence).

This rearrangement joins TRBV20-1 to TRBJ1-4; 10 nucleotides line up with TRBD1. The junction had 5 bases not matched to a gene; V was cut back by 5 bases and J by 5 bases. Germline V CDR1 and CDR2: DFQATT, SNEGSKA (reference sequence). The CDR3 totals 14 residues. The CDR3 spells CSAGQGGKNEKLFF. The CDR3 DNA follows: TGCAGTGCTGGACAGGGGGGGAAAAATGAAAAACTGTTTTTT.

This clonotype has ten or more counts. The J gene is TRBJ2-2, the V gene TRBV6-2 or TRBV6-3; possibly TRBD2 for D (6 bases). Germline lookup yields CDR1 MNHEY and CDR2 SVGEGT. The V end lost 6 bases, the J end lost 4 bases, and 15 bases lay between the germline ends. The CDR3 spans 15 residues. The CDR3 coding sequence is TGTGCCAGCAGAGAGGGTAGGGAGGCCACCGGGGAGCTGTTTTTT. Translation gives CASREGREATGELFF.

In its sample, this clonotype was seen many times. For the CDR3, the DNA is TGTGCCAGCAGCCAAGGACAGAACTATGGCTACACCTTC. This sequence encodes CASSQGQNYGYTF. The chain has TRBV3-1 and TRBJ1-2; the D gene is possibly TRBD1 (5 bases). V dropped 1 base and J dropped 2 bases, with 5 bases sitting between them. Germline loops: CDR1 LGHDT, CDR2 YNNKEL (reference sequence). The CDR3 loop spans 13 amino acids.

The V gene is TRBV5-1, the J gene TRBJ1-1; D not resolved. Deletions cut 0 bases from V and 1 base from J, with 7 bases between. CDR1 SGHRS and CDR2 YFSETQ come from the germline V gene. This CDR3 is built from 14 residues. In DNA form, the CDR3 reads TGCGCCAGCAGCTTGGATGCCAGGAACACTGAAGCTTTCTTT. Translating it yields CASSLDARNTEAFF. Supplemented by reference TRBV5-1 and TRBJ1-1, the full variable domain reads KAGVTQTPRYLIKTRGQQVTLSCSPISGHRSVSWYQQTPGQGLQFLFEYFSETQRNKGNFPGRFSGRQFSNSRSEMNVSTLELGDSALYLCASSLDARNTEAFFGQGTRLTVV.

The rearrangement links TRBV4-1 to TRBJ2-2; 7 bases line up with TRBD2. The germline CDR1 and CDR2 sequences are MGHRA and YSYEKL. The CDR3 loop spans 14 amino acids. Unmatched junction bases numbered 9, after V lost 6 bases and J lost 8 bases. The CDR3 spells CASRNGRDYGELFF. As DNA, the CDR3 is TGCGCCAGCAGGAATGGGAGGGATTATGGGGAGCTGTTTTTT.

Comments on this clonotype: The junction differs from germline at one of its ends, possibly a read error. This chain uses TRBV6-6 with TRBJ2-7; 8 bases agree with TRBD1. Germline CDR1 MNHNY, CDR2 SVGAGI (reference sequence). The CDR3 is 14 residues long. CDR3 bases: TGTGCCAGCAGTAGAGACAGGGGAACCTACGAGCAGTGCTTC. Amino acids: CASSRDRGTYEQCF.

The rearrangement uses TRBV28 and TRBJ2-5; TRBD1 is a possible D gene (6 bases). The germline gives CDR1 MDHEN, CDR2 SYDVKM. V was clipped by 1 base and J by 5 bases, with 14 bases between them. CDR3 size: 15 residues. CDR3 bases: TGTGCCAGCAGTTTATTGGGGGCGAATGGGGAGACCCAGTACTTC. Its protein is CASSLLGANGETQYF.

The chain couples TRBV10-3 to TRBJ1-1, with 8 bases matching TRBD1. The CDR3 sequence is 12 residues long. Looked up from germline, CDR1 is ENHRY and CDR2 is SYGVKD. V lost 6 bases to trimming and J lost 8 bases; unmatched junction nucleotides: 5. In DNA form, the CDR3 reads TGTGCCATCAGCCCCGGACAGGGAGAAGCTTTCTTT. As protein: CAISPGQGEAFF.

The chain couples TRBV24-1 to TRBJ2-5; D remains unclear. This CDR3 contains 11 residues. V lost 6 bases to trimming and J lost 4 bases, with 5 bases between them. Per germline, CDR1 KGHDR and CDR2 SFDVKD. This chain's CDR3 is CATSFRETQYF. The CDR3 nucleotides read TGTGCCACCAGTTTTCGAGAGACCCAGTACTTC.

The V gene is TRBV12-5, the J gene TRBJ1-2; 7 bases map to TRBD1. Per the germline V gene, CDR1 is LGHNT and CDR2 is FRNRAP. J lost 2 bases, V lost 0 bases, and 9 bases had no gene match. This CDR3 has 17 amino acids. CDR3 sequence reads: CASGLVPPTGQNYGYTF. CDR3 nucleotide sequence: TGTGCTAGTGGTTTGGTACCCCCGACAGGGCAAAACTATGGCTACACCTTC.

This clonotype was seen ten or more times. One junction end does not reproduce the germline sequence, and a read error may be involved. The rearrangement links TRBV5-1 to TRBJ2-3, with D unresolved. Germline V gene data show CDR1 as SGHRS and CDR2 as YFSETQ. The CDR3 consists of 12 residues. The CDR3 DNA reads TGTGCCAGCAGCTTAACCACAGATACGCAGTATTTT. This encodes CASSLTTDTQYF. Using reference TRBV5-1 and TRBJ2-3 for the parts outside the CDR3, the full variable domain is KAGVTQTPRYLIKTRGQQVTLSCSPISGHRSVSWYQQTPGQGLQFLFEYFSETQRNKGNFPGRFSGRQFSNSRSEMNVSTLELGDSALYLCASSLTTDTQYFGPGTRLTVL.

This clonotype has just one count. V and J are TRBV5-4 and TRBJ2-5; TRBD2 is a possible D gene (5 bases). Germline V gene sequence: CDR1 SGHNT, CDR2 YYREEE (reference sequence). The CDR3 spans 14 residues. V was cut by 1 base and J by 7 bases, with 14 bases left in between. The CDR3 sequence: CASSLNWGDGTQYF. CDR3 DNA sequence: TGTGCCAGCAGCTTGAATTGGGGAGATGGGACCCAGTACTTC.

This clonotype appeared a few times. This CDR3 reads CASRDGLAGHKQYF. CDR3 DNA: TGTGCCAGCAGGGATGGACTAGCGGGTCATAAGCAGTACTTC. The genes are TRBV7-8 and TRBJ2-7; 11 nucleotides line up with TRBD2. Trimming at V came to 6 bases and at J to 8 bases, leaving 9 bases not matched to a gene. The CDR3 spans 14 residues. CDR1 SGHVS and CDR2 FQNEAQ come from the germline V gene. The whole variable domain, remainder taken from reference TRBV7-8 and TRBJ2-7, is GAGVSQSPRYKVAKRGQDVALRCDPISGHVSLFWYQQALGQGPEFLTYFQNEAQLDKSGLPSDRFFAERPEGSVSTLKIQRTQQEDSAVYLCASRDGLAGHKQYFGPGTRLTVT.

V and J are TRBV4-1 and TRBJ2-5; 10 bases line up with TRBD1. Trimming at V came to 1 base and at J to 5 bases, leaving 4 bases not matched to a gene. The CDR3 runs to 15 residues. The germline V gene encodes CDR1 MGHRA and CDR2 YSYEKL. CDR3 region: CASSQGQGASETQYF. CDR3 in DNA: TGCGCCAGCAGCCAAGGACAGGGGGCTTCGGAGACCCAGTACTTC.

This clonotype was recorded a few times. The chain employs TRBV29-1 and TRBJ2-3, with 13 nucleotides matching TRBD2. Germline CDR1 and CDR2: SQVTM and ANQGSEA. This CDR3 has 17 residues. The J segment lost 0 bases and the V segment lost 7 bases, leaving 10 bases of the junction unmatched. The CDR3 coding sequence is TGCAGCGCTGTGACTAGCGGGGGGCTTGCTAGCACAGATACGCAGTATTTT. This codes for CSAVTSGGLASTDTQYF.

Only a few counts were recorded for this clonotype. V and J are TRBV12-5 and TRBJ2-7; D gene ambiguous. Germline CDR1 and CDR2: LGHNT and FRNRAP. V lost 0 bases, J lost 2 bases, and 11 bases lay in between. The CDR3 totals 15 residues. CDR3 coding DNA: TGTGCTAGTGGTTTGGTGGCAGGCAGAACCTACGAGCAGTACTTC. This translates into CASGLVAGRTYEQYF.

This chain connects TRBV6-5 to TRBJ2-3; D is ambiguous. Trimming pared 5 bases from V and 2 bases from J, leaving 20 bases between. This CDR3 is 17 amino acids long. Germline V lookup: CDR1 MNHEY, CDR2 SVGAGI. This chain's CDR3 is CASSPYRSIRTTDTQYF. DNA of the CDR3: TGTGCCAGCAGTCCCTACCGAAGTATCCGGACCACAGATACGCAGTATTTT.

The V call is TRBV4-1, the J call TRBJ1-1; 9 bases align to TRBD1. Trimming cost V 3 bases and J 4 bases; bases outside gene matches: 12. CDR1 and CDR2 (germline): MGHRA, YSYEKL. This CDR3 contains 17 residues. The CDR3 reads CASSQDRGIRSGTEAFF. The CDR3 DNA reads as TGCGCCAGCAGCCAGGACAGGGGAATAAGATCAGGCACTGAAGCTTTCTTT.

The CDR3 coding sequence is TGTGCCAGCAGTAGGGGACGTAAGCAATCTAACTATGGCTACACCTTC. As protein: CASSRGRKQSNYGYTF. V is TRBV5-6 and J is TRBJ1-2; tentatively, D is TRBD1 (5 bases). Trimming stripped 5 bases from V and 0 bases from J, with 17 bases between. The CDR3 extends over 16 amino acids. Germline V gives CDR1 SGHDT, CDR2 YYEEEE.

This clonotype was observed a few times. The V call is TRBV20-1, the J call TRBJ2-3; 11 nucleotides agree with TRBD2. The ends lost 6 bases at V and 0 bases at J; junction bases unmatched: 11. Per the germline V gene, CDR1 is DFQATT and CDR2 is SNEGSKA (reference sequence). This CDR3 contains 17 residues. CDR3 residues: CSARRLAGGISTDTQYF. CDR3 bases: TGCAGTGCAAGACGGCTAGCGGGGGGCATTAGCACAGATACGCAGTATTTT.

The rearrangement joins TRBV4-3 to TRBJ1-5; D is perhaps TRBD1 (6 bases). V lost 0 bases, J lost 5 bases, and 8 bases lay in between. Per germline, CDR1 LGHNA and CDR2 YSLEER. This CDR3 is 14 amino acids long. The CDR3 protein is CASSQDGGYQPQHF. In nucleotides, the CDR3 is TGCGCCAGCAGCCAAGACGGGGGCTATCAGCCCCAGCATTTT.

This clonotype was seen only a few times. The DNA of the CDR3 is TGTGCCAGCAGTTTCCAACTAGCGGGGGGGCTTGGAGATACGCAGTATTTT. It codes for CASSFQLAGGLGDTQYF. This chain connects TRBV6-5 to TRBJ2-3, with 13 bases matching TRBD2. Trimming cost V 4 bases and J 5 bases; bases outside gene matches: 9. The CDR3 runs to 17 residues. Germline lookup yields CDR1 MNHEY and CDR2 SVGAGI.

The rearrangement links TRBV7-2 to TRBJ1-5; D is unresolved. CDR1 is SGHTA and CDR2 is FQGNSA in the germline V gene. The CDR3 is 14 amino acids. The ends were cut back, 3 bases at V and 0 bases at J, with 6 bases in the middle. The chain's CDR3 is CASSFLVSNQPQHF. CDR3 DNA sequence: TGTGCCAGCAGCTTTTTGGTTAGCAATCAGCCCCAGCATTTT.

This clonotype was picked up a small number of times. J is TRBJ1-5 and V is TRBV7-2; 9 bases map to TRBD1. V lost 5 bases, J lost 7 bases, and 9 bases stayed unmatched. CDR3 length: 15 amino acids. Germline CDR1 is SGHTA and CDR2 is FQGNSA. CDR3 DNA sequence: TGTGCCAGCAGCGTGACAGGGGGAAGCGGACAGCCCCAGCATTTT. This translates into CASSVTGGSGQPQHF.

The rearrangement joins TRBV7-9 to TRBJ1-4; D is unclear. V dropped 3 bases and J dropped 8 bases, with 10 bases sitting between them. This CDR3 comprises 13 residues. The germline V gene has CDR1 SEHNR and CDR2 FQNEAQ (reference sequence). CDR3 sequence: CASSFSLIEKLFF. DNA of the CDR3: TGTGCCAGCAGCTTTTCGCTTATCGAAAAACTGTTTTTT.

The genes are TRBV12-3 or TRBV12-4 and TRBJ1-1; no clear D gene. The CDR3 covers 13 residues. The V end lost 3 bases, the J end lost 4 bases, and 9 bases lay between the germline ends. The CDR3 nucleotides read TGTGCCAGCAGTTTTCGACTGTTCACTGAAGCTTTCTTT. Translating it yields CASSFRLFTEAFF.

This clonotype was counted many times. The chain is built from TRBV6-2 or TRBV6-3 and TRBJ1-1; no firm D call. Germline V gives CDR1 MNHEY, CDR2 SVGEGT. V was pared by 6 bases and J by 11 bases, with 13 bases between. This CDR3 is built from 11 residues. Here the CDR3 DNA reads TGTGCCAGCAGCCCCGGGCTGTGGGCTTTCTTT. It is translated as CASSPGLWAFF.